One TCR beta chain is described in this entry. What it binds is not known. The data were obtained in a study of siplizumab effects on memory and regulatory T cells. Overall study results and limits: The alloresponse seemed to draw substantially on naive T cells, which appeared more diverse than memory cells.

In each sample, roughly 97,000 TCR templates were assayed. Clones were sequenced by immunoSEQ multiplex PCR, and TCRdb holds only the in-frame ones, with some missing. The sample has approximately 70,000 clones, about 90% seen once; the top ten hold more than 25%. This TCR was sampled from a human donor in good health. What was sequenced was CD8+ T cells sorted from blood.

CDR3 in amino acids: CASSQAGFSGNTIYF. CDR3 nucleotides: TGCGCCAGCAGCCAAGCCGGCTTCTCTGGAAACACCATATATTTT. J is TRBJ1-3 and V is TRBV4-1; D is unresolved. V was cut by 1 base and J by 0 bases, with 7 bases left in between. This CDR3 is 15 amino acids long. The V gene's germline CDR1 is MGHRA and CDR2 YSYEKL.